A selection of T cell receptor beta chains follows, all from one sample in a study of immune evolution from preneoplasia to lung adenocarcinoma. This table comes from immunoSEQ multiplex PCR, and its TCRdb copy is limited to in-frame clones, with some not included. The sample contains 8,500 to 14,000 clones, 86% of which appear only once. The sample was FFPE invasive lung adenocarcinoma tissue. These TCRs come from a person aged 65-85 years with invasive lung adenocarcinoma. The CDR3 runs from the conserved cysteine through the conserved F or W. The order of the fields is J gene, D gene, clone size, V gene, CDR3 protein, CDR3 DNA. The D gene is left open where the match is weak. A clone size is listed for some rows: how often the clone was seen (once, few, many), or a class if it is expanded.

J gene: TRBJ1-2
D gene: -
clone size: -
V gene: TRBV29-1
CDR3 protein: CSVREHGYTF
CDR3 DNA: TGCAGCGTTCGAGAGCATGGCTACACTTTC

J gene: TRBJ1-4
D gene: TRBD1
clone size: -
V gene: TRBV5-4
CDR3 protein: CASSGDRATNEKLFF
CDR3 DNA: TGTGCCAGCAGCGGGGACAGGGCAACTAATGAAAAACTGTTTTTT

J gene: TRBJ2-7
D gene: TRBD1
clone size: -
V gene: TRBV4-1
CDR3 protein: CASSQDRFREQYF
CDR3 DNA: TGCGCCAGCAGCCAGGACAGGTTTCGGGAGCAGTACTTC

J gene: TRBJ2-5
D gene: -
clone size: -
V gene: TRBV27
CDR3 protein: CASSQLLGETQYF
CDR3 DNA: TGTGCCAGCAGCCAACTACTCGGAGAGACCCAGTACTTC

J gene: TRBJ2-5
D gene: -
clone size: -
V gene: TRBV29-1
CDR3 protein: CSVEVGAGETQYF
CDR3 DNA: TGCAGCGTTGAAGTCGGGGCCGGGGAGACCCAGTACTTC

J gene: TRBJ2-1
D gene: -
clone size: -
V gene: TRBV11-3
CDR3 protein: CASSLVGDLNEQFF
CDR3 DNA: TGTGCCAGCAGCTTAGTTGGGGATTTGAATGAGCAGTTCTTC

J gene: TRBJ1-4
D gene: -
clone size: few
V gene: TRBV19
CDR3 protein: CASRSGVGNEKLFF
CDR3 DNA: TGTGCCAGTAGATCAGGGGTGGGCAATGAAAAACTGTTTTTT

J gene: TRBJ2-7
D gene: -
clone size: -
V gene: TRBV28
CDR3 protein: CASSSFYEQYF
CDR3 DNA: TGTGCCAGCAGTTCCTTCTACGAGCAGTACTTC

J gene: TRBJ2-3
D gene: -
clone size: -
V gene: TRBV11-2
CDR3 protein: CASSWWGAGTDTQYF
CDR3 DNA: TGTGCCAGCAGCTGGTGGGGGGCTGGCACAGATACGCAGTATTTT

J gene: TRBJ2-7
D gene: -
clone size: -
V gene: TRBV23-1
CDR3 protein: CASSPRHSCEQYF
CDR3 DNA: TGCGCCAGCAGTCCCAGGCACAGTTGCGAGCAGTACTTC

J gene: TRBJ1-5
D gene: -
clone size: -
V gene: TRBV27
CDR3 protein: CASSSKQSNQPQHF
CDR3 DNA: TGTGCCAGCAGTTCTAAACAGAGCAATCAGCCCCAGCATTTT

J gene: TRBJ2-5
D gene: TRBD2
clone size: -
V gene: TRBV4-2
CDR3 protein: CASSQEITGGPATETQYF
CDR3 DNA: TGTGCCAGCAGTCAAGAGATAACGGGGGGGCCTGCGACCGAGACCCAGTACTTC

J gene: TRBJ2-5
D gene: -
clone size: -
V gene: TRBV30
CDR3 protein: CAWSVSETQYF
CDR3 DNA: TGTGCCTGGAGTGTATCAGAGACCCAGTACTTC

J gene: TRBJ2-5
D gene: -
clone size: -
V gene: TRBV4-1
CDR3 protein: CASSPDGVQETQYF
CDR3 DNA: TGCGCCAGCAGCCCGGACGGGGTTCAAGAGACCCAGTACTTC

J gene: TRBJ1-1
D gene: -
clone size: -
V gene: TRBV2
CDR3 protein: CASSLMAQGLGEAFF
CDR3 DNA: TGTGCCAGCAGTTTGATGGCACAGGGTTTAGGTGAAGCTTTCTTT

J gene: TRBJ2-5
D gene: -
clone size: -
V gene: TRBV30
CDR3 protein: CAWSPSGTETQYF
CDR3 DNA: TGTGCCTGGAGTCCCAGCGGCACGGAGACCCAGTACTTC

J gene: TRBJ1-4
D gene: TRBD1
clone size: few
V gene: TRBV7-9
CDR3 protein: CASSLGTVAGTGSEKLFF
CDR3 DNA: TGTGCCAGCAGCTTAGGGACCGTAGCCGGGACAGGGAGCGAAAAACTGTTTTTT

J gene: TRBJ2-5
D gene: -
clone size: -
V gene: TRBV2
CDR3 protein: CASSEVAETQYF
CDR3 DNA: TGTGCCAGCAGTGAGGTTGCAGAGACCCAGTACTTC

J gene: TRBJ2-5
D gene: TRBD2
clone size: -
V gene: TRBV2
CDR3 protein: CASIRLAQETQYF
CDR3 DNA: TGTGCCAGCATCCGACTAGCGCAAGAGACCCAGTACTTC

J gene: TRBJ2-1
D gene: TRBD2
clone size: -
V gene: TRBV19
CDR3 protein: CASSIEAGGTYNEQFF
CDR3 DNA: TGTGCCAGTAGTATTGAAGCGGGGGGCACCTACAATGAGCAGTTCTTC

J gene: TRBJ2-2
D gene: TRBD2
clone size: -
V gene: TRBV6-5
CDR3 protein: CASIAGRARSGELFF
CDR3 DNA: TGTGCCAGCATTGCCGGGAGGGCGCGGTCCGGGGAGCTGTTTTTT

J gene: TRBJ1-1
D gene: -
clone size: -
V gene: TRBV18
CDR3 protein: CASSGGGFDTEAFF
CDR3 DNA: TGTGCCAGCTCAGGCGGGGGGTTTGACACTGAAGCTTTCTTT

J gene: TRBJ1-5
D gene: -
clone size: -
V gene: TRBV10-2
CDR3 protein: CASSESTWRPQHF
CDR3 DNA: TGCGCCAGCAGTGAGTCGACGTGGAGGCCCCAGCATTTT

J gene: TRBJ2-1
D gene: -
clone size: -
V gene: TRBV20-1
CDR3 protein: CSAKFYSEQFF
CDR3 DNA: TGCAGTGCCAAATTTTACAGTGAGCAGTTCTTC

J gene: TRBJ2-3
D gene: -
clone size: -
V gene: TRBV21-1
CDR3 protein: CASSGRSITDTQYF
CDR3 DNA: TGTGCCAGCAGCGGACGGTCTATCACAGATACGCAGTATTTT

J gene: TRBJ2-5
D gene: TRBD2
clone size: -
V gene: TRBV4-1
CDR3 protein: CASSRDLAGAGETQYF
CDR3 DNA: TGCGCCAGCAGCCGCGATCTAGCGGGAGCGGGAGAGACCCAGTACTTC

J gene: TRBJ1-1
D gene: TRBD1
clone size: -
V gene: TRBV7-2
CDR3 protein: CASRPRQGPNTEAFF
CDR3 DNA: TGTGCCAGCCGACCACGACAGGGGCCGAACACTGAAGCTTTCTTT

J gene: TRBJ2-5
D gene: TRBD1
clone size: -
V gene: TRBV30
CDR3 protein: CAGGRTETQYF
CDR3 DNA: TGTGCAGGGGGCAGGACTGAGACCCAGTACTTC

J gene: TRBJ2-3
D gene: -
clone size: -
V gene: TRBV12-2
CDR3 protein: CASRLEGFSTDTQYF
CDR3 DNA: TGTGCAAGTCGCTTAGAGGGCTTTAGCACAGATACGCAGTATTTT

J gene: TRBJ1-5
D gene: -
clone size: -
V gene: TRBV7-9
CDR3 protein: CASSLEGSNQPQHF
CDR3 DNA: TGTGCCAGCAGCTTAGAGGGTAGCAATCAGCCCCAGCATTTT

J gene: TRBJ2-2
D gene: TRBD1
clone size: -
V gene: TRBV28
CDR3 protein: CASSSPGQGTGELFF
CDR3 DNA: TGTGCCAGCAGCTCTCCGGGACAGGGTACCGGGGAGCTGTTTTTT

J gene: TRBJ1-1
D gene: -
clone size: -
V gene: TRBV5-1
CDR3 protein: CASSLQGDIEAFF
CDR3 DNA: TGCGCCAGCAGCTTGCAGGGAGACATTGAAGCTTTCTTT

J gene: TRBJ2-1
D gene: TRBD2
clone size: -
V gene: TRBV10-2
CDR3 protein: CASSDPLAGGAQFF
CDR3 DNA: TGCGCCAGCAGTGACCCGCTAGCGGGAGGGGCGCAGTTCTTC

J gene: TRBJ1-3
D gene: -
clone size: -
V gene: TRBV27
CDR3 protein: CASRPLGVPGNTIYF
CDR3 DNA: TGTGCCAGCAGGCCCCTGGGGGTTCCGGGAAACACCATATATTTT

J gene: TRBJ2-7
D gene: -
clone size: -
V gene: TRBV11-1
CDR3 protein: CASSPTHPRDTIYEQYF
CDR3 DNA: TGTGCCAGCAGCCCTACACACCCCCGGGACACCATCTACGAGCAGTACTTC

J gene: TRBJ1-1
D gene: -
clone size: once
V gene: TRBV9
CDR3 protein: CASSRTSKATEAFF
CDR3 DNA: TGTGCCAGCAGTCGGACTTCGAAGGCCACTGAAGCTTTCTTT

J gene: TRBJ2-1
D gene: -
clone size: few
V gene: TRBV5-1
CDR3 protein: CASSRDLNEQFF
CDR3 DNA: TGCGCCAGCAGCAGGGACCTCAATGAGCAGTTCTTC

J gene: TRBJ2-7
D gene: TRBD1
clone size: -
V gene: TRBV7-9
CDR3 protein: CASTRTGGGEQYF
CDR3 DNA: TGTGCCAGCACCCGGACAGGGGGCGGCGAGCAGTACTTC

J gene: TRBJ2-7
D gene: -
clone size: -
V gene: TRBV27
CDR3 protein: CASSPTSAAQAAEQYF
CDR3 DNA: TGTGCCAGCAGTCCAACGTCCGCCGCGCAGGCAGCCGAGCAGTACTTC

J gene: TRBJ2-5
D gene: -
clone size: once
V gene: TRBV5-4
CDR3 protein: CASSLMPRETQYF
CDR3 DNA: TGTGCCAGCAGCTTGATGCCCCGAGAGACCCAGTACTTC

J gene: TRBJ2-7
D gene: TRBD1
clone size: -
V gene: TRBV10-3
CDR3 protein: CAISESWDRGNEQYF
CDR3 DNA: TGTGCCATCAGTGAGTCGTGGGACAGGGGGAACGAGCAGTACTTC

J gene: TRBJ2-3
D gene: TRBD1
clone size: -
V gene: TRBV7-9
CDR3 protein: CASSSAVGQGVNTQYF
CDR3 DNA: TGTGCCAGCAGCTCAGCCGTGGGACAGGGGGTAAATACGCAGTATTTT

J gene: TRBJ1-1
D gene: TRBD1
clone size: -
V gene: TRBV15
CDR3 protein: CATNDREDTEAFF
CDR3 DNA: TGTGCCACCAACGACAGGGAAGACACTGAAGCTTTCTTT

J gene: TRBJ2-7
D gene: -
clone size: -
V gene: TRBV29-1
CDR3 protein: CSGDSNTGEQYF
CDR3 DNA: TGCAGCGGAGACAGTAATACGGGGGAGCAGTACTTC

J gene: TRBJ1-2
D gene: -
clone size: -
V gene: TRBV6-1
CDR3 protein: CASSAQGVYGYTF
CDR3 DNA: TGTGCCAGCAGCGCACAGGGTGTCTATGGCTACACCTTC

J gene: TRBJ2-2
D gene: -
clone size: -
V gene: TRBV4-1
CDR3 protein: CASSPLLTANTGELFF
CDR3 DNA: TGCGCCAGCAGCCCCCTTTTAACAGCGAACACCGGGGAGCTGTTTTTT

J gene: TRBJ2-7
D gene: TRBD2
clone size: -
V gene: TRBV4-2
CDR3 protein: CASSQQLAGFYEQYF
CDR3 DNA: TGTGCCAGCAGCCAACAACTAGCGGGATTTTACGAGCAGTACTTC